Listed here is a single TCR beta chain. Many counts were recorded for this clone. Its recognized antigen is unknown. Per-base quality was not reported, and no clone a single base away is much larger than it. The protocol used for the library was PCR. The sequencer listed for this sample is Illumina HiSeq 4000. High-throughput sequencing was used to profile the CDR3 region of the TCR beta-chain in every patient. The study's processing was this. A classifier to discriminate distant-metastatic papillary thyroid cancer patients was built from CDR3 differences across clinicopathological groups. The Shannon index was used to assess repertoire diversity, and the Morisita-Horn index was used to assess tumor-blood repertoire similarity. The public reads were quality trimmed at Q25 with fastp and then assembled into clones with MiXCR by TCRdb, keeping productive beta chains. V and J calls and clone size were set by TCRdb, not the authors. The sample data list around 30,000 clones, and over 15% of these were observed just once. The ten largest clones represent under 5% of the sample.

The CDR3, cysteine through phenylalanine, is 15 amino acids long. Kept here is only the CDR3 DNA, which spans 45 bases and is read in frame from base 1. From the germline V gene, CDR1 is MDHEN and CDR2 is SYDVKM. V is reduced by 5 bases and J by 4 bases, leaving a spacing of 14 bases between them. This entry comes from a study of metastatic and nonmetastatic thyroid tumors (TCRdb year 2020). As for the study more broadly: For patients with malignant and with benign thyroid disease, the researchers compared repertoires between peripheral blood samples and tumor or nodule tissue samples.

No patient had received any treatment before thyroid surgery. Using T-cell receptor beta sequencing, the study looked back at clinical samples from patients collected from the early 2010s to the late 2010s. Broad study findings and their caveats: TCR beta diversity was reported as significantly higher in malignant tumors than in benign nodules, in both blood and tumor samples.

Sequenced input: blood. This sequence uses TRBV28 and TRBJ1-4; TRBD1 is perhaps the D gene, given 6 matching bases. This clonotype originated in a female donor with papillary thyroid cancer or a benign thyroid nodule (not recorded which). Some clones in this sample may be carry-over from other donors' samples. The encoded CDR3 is CASSLSTGINEKLFF. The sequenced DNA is TGTGCCAGCAGTCTATCTACAGGGATTAATGAAAAACTGTTTTTT.